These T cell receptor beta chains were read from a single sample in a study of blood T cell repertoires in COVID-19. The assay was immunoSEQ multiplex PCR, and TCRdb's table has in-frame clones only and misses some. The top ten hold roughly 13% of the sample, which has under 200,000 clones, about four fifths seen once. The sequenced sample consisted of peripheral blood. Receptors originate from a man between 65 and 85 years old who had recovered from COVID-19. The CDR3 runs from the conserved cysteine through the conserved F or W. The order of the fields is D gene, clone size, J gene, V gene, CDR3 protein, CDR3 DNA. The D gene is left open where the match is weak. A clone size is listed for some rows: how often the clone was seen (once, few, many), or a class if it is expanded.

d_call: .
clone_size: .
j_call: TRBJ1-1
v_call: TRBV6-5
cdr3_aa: CASREDTEKAFF
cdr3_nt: TGTGCCAGCAGAGAGGACACGGAAAAAGCTTTCTTT

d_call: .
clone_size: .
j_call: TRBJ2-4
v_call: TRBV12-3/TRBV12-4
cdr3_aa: CASSGGAKNIQYF
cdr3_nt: TGTGCCAGCAGTGGGGGGGCCAAAAACATTCAGTACTTC

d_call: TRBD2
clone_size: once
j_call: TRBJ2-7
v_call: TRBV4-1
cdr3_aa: CASSKPSGSYEQYF
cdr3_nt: TGCGCCAGCAGTAAACCTAGCGGGAGCTACGAGCAGTACTTC

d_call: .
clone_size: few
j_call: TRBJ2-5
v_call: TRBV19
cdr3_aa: CASSGGGTTQETQYF
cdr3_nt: TGTGCCAGTAGTGGGGGGGGGACAACCCAAGAGACCCAGTACTTC

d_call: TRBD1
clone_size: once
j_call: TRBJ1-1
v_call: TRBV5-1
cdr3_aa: CASSALYTGGRNTEAFF
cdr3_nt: TGCGCCAGCAGCGCGCTATATACAGGGGGCCGGAACACTGAAGCTTTCTTT

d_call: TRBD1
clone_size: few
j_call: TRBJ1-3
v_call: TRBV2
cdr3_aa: CASSVQGALSSGNTIYF
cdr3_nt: TGTGCCAGCAGTGTCCAGGGGGCCCTGAGCTCTGGAAACACCATATATTTT

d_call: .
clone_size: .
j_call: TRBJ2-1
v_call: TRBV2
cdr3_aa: CASSVASNNEQFF
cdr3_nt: TGTGCCAGCAGTGTCGCCAGTAACAATGAGCAGTTCTTC

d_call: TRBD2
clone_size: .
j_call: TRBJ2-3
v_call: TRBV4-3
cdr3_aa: CASSQDQTSVSTDTQYF
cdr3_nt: TGCGCCAGCAGCCAAGATCAGACTAGCGTTAGCACAGATACGCAGTATTTT

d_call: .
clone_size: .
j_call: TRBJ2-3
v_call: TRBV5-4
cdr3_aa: CASSLARDPNTDTQYF
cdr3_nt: TGTGCCAGCAGCTTGGCCAGGGATCCTAACACAGATACGCAGTATTTT

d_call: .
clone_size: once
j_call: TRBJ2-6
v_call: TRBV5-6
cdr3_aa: CASSLGGRSGANVLTF
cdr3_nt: TGTGCCAGCAGCTTGGGAGGTCGCTCTGGGGCCAACGTCCTGACTTTC

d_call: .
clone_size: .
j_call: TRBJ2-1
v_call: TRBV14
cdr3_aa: CASSPGLGEGEQFF
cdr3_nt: TGTGCCAGCAGCCCGGGGTTAGGAGAAGGTGAGCAGTTCTTC